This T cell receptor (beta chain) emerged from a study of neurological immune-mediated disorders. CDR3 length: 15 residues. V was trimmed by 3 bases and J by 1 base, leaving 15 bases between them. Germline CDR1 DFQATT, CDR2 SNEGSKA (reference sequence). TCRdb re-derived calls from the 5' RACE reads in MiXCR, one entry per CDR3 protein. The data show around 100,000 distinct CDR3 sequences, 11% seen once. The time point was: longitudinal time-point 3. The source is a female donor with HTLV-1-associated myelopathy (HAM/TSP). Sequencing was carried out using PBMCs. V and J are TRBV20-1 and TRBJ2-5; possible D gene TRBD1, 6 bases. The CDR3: CSARLLGTTQETQYF. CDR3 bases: TGCAGTGCTAGGCTACTAGGGACAACCCAAGAGACCCAGTACTTC.